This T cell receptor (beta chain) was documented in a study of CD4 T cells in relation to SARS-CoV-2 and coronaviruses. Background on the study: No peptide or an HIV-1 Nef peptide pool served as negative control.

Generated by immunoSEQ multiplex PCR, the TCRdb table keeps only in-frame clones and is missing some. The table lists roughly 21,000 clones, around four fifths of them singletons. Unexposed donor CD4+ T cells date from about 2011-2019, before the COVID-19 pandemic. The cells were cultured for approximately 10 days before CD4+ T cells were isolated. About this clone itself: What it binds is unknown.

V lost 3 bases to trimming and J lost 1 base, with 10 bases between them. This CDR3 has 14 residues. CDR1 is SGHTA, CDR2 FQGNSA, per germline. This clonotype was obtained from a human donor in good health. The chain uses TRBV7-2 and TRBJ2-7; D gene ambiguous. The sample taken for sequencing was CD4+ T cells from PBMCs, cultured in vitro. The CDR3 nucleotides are TGTGCCAGCAGCTTGGACGGAGATTCCTACGAGCAGTACTTC. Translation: CASSLDGDSYEQYF.